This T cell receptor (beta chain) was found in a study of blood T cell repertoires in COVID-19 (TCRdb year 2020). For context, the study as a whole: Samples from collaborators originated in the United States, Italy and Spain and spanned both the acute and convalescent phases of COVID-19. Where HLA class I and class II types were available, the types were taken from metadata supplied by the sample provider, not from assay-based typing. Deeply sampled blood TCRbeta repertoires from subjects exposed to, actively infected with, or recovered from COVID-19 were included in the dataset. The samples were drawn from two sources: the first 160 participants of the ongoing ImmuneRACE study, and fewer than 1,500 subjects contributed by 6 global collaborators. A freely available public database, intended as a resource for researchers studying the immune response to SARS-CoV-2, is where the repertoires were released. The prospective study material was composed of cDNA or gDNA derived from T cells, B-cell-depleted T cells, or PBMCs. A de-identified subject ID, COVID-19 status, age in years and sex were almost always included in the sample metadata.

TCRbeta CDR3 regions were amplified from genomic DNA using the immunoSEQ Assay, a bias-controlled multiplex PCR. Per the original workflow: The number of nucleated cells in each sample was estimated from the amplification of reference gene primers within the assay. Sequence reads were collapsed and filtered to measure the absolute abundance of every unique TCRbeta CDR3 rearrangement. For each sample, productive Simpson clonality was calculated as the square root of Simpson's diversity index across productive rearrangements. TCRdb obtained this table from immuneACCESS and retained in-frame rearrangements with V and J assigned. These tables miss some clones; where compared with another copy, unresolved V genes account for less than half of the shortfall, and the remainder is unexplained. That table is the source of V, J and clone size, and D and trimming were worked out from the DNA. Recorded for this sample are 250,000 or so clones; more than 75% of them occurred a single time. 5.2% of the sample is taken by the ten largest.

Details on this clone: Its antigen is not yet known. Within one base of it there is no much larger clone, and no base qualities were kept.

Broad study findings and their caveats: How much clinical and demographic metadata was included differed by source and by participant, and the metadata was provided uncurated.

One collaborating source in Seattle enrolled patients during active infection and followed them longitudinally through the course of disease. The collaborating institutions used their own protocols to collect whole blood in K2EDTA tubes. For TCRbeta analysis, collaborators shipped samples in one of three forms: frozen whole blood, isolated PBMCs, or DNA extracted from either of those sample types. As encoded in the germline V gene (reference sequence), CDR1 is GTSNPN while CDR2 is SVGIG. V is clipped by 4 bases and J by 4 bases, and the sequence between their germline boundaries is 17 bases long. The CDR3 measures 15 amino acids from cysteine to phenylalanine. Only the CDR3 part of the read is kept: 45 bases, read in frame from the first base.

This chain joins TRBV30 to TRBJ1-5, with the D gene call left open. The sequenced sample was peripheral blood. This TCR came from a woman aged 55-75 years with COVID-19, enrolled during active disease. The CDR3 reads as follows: CAWKRRDRPNQPQHF. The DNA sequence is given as TGTGCCTGGAAGAGGCGGGATCGACCGAATCAGCCCCAGCATTTT.